This is a list of T cell receptor beta chains from one sample in a study of response to subunit inactivated influenza vaccine. TCRdb independently ran MiXCR on the RT-PCR reads; one entry per CDR3 protein. Of 650,000 to 800,000 distinct CDR3 sequences listed, more than 11% are singletons. This specimen consisted of PBMCs from blood, obtained about 14 days before vaccination. The receptors were gathered from a man aged 45-65 years who received an inactivated influenza vaccine. The conserved cysteine and the conserved F or W are not part of the CDR3 here. Size is omitted from some rows. Given values are once, few, many or a class for expanded clones.

cdr3_aa j_call cdr3_length clone_size v_call
ASSLGQGSYDEQF TRBJ2-1 13 many TRBV7-9
ASSPQGHTGELF TRBJ2-2 12 - TRBV12-3/TRBV12-4
ASRSAGDEQY TRBJ2-7 10 - TRBV6-6
STCCEGDGQY TRBJ2-7 10 - TRBV29-1
SAFGGTQGNEQF TRBJ2-1 12 many TRBV29-1
AWSVRPWGSQPQH TRBJ1-5 13 few TRBV30
ASSPDRVRTEAF TRBJ1-1 12 - TRBV11-2
ASSLSTGQLTEAF TRBJ1-1 13 - TRBV27
ASSFPRTSGYNEQF TRBJ2-1 14 - TRBV12-3/TRBV12-4
ASSLGQPGPLNPYNEQF TRBJ2-1 17 - TRBV5-1
SAGGMEGGELF TRBJ2-2 11 many TRBV29-1
ASSEVAYYEQY TRBJ2-7 11 once TRBV6-1
AISDSGQRFYEQY TRBJ2-7 13 - TRBV10-3
ASSLEAGGQDEQF TRBJ2-1 13 few TRBV5-1
ASSPPRAEQF TRBJ2-1 10 few TRBV12-3/TRBV12-4
ASSLSQLQPQH TRBJ1-5 11 few TRBV7-2
ASSWSGGEKTQY TRBJ2-5 12 - TRBV5-1
ATSSGQGLNTEAF TRBJ1-1 13 few TRBV15
ASSFEDRPLGTEAF TRBJ1-1 14 - TRBV7-9
ASSQEVGASGRSEQY TRBJ2-7 15 - TRBV3-1
ASSKARSGQGVPYEQY TRBJ2-7 16 - TRBV21-1
ASSLKAGVSEQY TRBJ2-7 12 few TRBV7-2
ASSRGRVSYNEQF TRBJ2-1 13 few TRBV4-3
ASSMGQGEPEAF TRBJ1-1 12 few TRBV5-1
ASRPGTGGYNEQF TRBJ2-1 13 many TRBV12-3/TRBV12-4
ASSATLARGAYNEQF TRBJ2-1 15 - TRBV7-9
ASSRQGGRSPLH TRBJ1-6 12 few TRBV7-2
AISESTRETQY TRBJ2-5 11 many TRBV10-3
ASSERTGLPETQY TRBJ2-5 13 - TRBV11-3
ASSTSSGANVLT TRBJ2-6 12 few TRBV7-2
ASSPRQRQETQY TRBJ2-5 12 few TRBV7-6
ASSDREQAF TRBJ1-1 9 few TRBV28
ATSETGLFTDTQY TRBJ2-3 13 many TRBV24-1
ASSLGQVSDTQY TRBJ2-3 12 few TRBV5-1
ASSYIRRTDTQY TRBJ2-3 12 few TRBV6-5
ASSLMTSGRFYNEQF TRBJ2-1 15 - TRBV12-3/TRBV12-4
ASRPDSLSYEQY TRBJ2-7 12 - TRBV12-3/TRBV12-4
ASSQLGTSGMETQY TRBJ2-5 14 - TRBV5-1
ASSSWTGGLNQPQH TRBJ1-5 14 many TRBV5-6
ASSLANVLEKLF TRBJ1-4 12 - TRBV5-6
ASSLVLGYPDTEKLF TRBJ1-4 15 few TRBV5-1
ASSEARYSETQY TRBJ2-5 12 few TRBV6-1
SASSAVQETQY TRBJ2-5 11 few TRBV20-1
ASRQDRGPNTGELF TRBJ2-2 14 - TRBV6-2/TRBV6-3
ASSPPGLGSGEQL TRBJ2-1 13 - TRBV7-9
ASSPRMYFHYEQY TRBJ2-7 13 few TRBV7-2
ASSLDRLVLGETQY TRBJ2-5 14 many TRBV7-2
ASSLGEGTNEKLF TRBJ1-4 13 few TRBV12-3/TRBV12-4
AISEIDTQY TRBJ2-3 9 many TRBV10-3
ASSKDRENTGELF TRBJ2-2 13 - TRBV6-1
ASSIGLGNEQF TRBJ2-1 11 - TRBV19
SARTGGDNQPQH TRBJ1-5 12 few TRBV20-1
ASSLGRLGGVTGELF TRBJ2-2 15 many TRBV28
AWSVRRTVLSYEQY TRBJ2-7 14 few TRBV30
ASSGGLGTYNEQF TRBJ2-1 13 - TRBV5-5
ASSLADRNNEQF TRBJ2-1 12 few TRBV7-9
SASQGARREQY TRBJ2-7 11 - TRBV20-1
SARDGRRNQPQH TRBJ1-5 12 few TRBV20-1
ASSFRVAETQY TRBJ2-5 11 many TRBV7-2